The 14 T cell receptor beta chains presented below share a single source sample, sequenced in a study of PD-1 blockade in classical Hodgkin lymphoma. The time point is: cycle 4 day 1 (C4D1), after five to seven weeks of nivolumab. No patient escaped relapse after autologous stem cell transplantation, and brentuximab vedotin exposure varied. The protocol was immunoSEQ multiplex PCR, while the TCRdb copy is restricted to in-frame clones and leaves out a portion. The sample has over 70,000 clones, approximately 90% seen once; the top ten hold about 2.9%. The source material was peripheral blood mononuclear cells (PBMCs), sampled before the fourth cycle of nivolumab. These receptors originate from a human donor with classical Hodgkin lymphoma.

The J gene is TRBJ2-5, the V gene TRBV5-1; no firm D call. V gave up 6 bases and J gave up 5 bases, with 20 bases separating them. The CDR3 runs to 15 residues. CDR1 and CDR2 from the germline V gene are SGHRS and YFSETQ. The CDR3 DNA sequence: TGCGCCAGCACGGACCTTTCCGTGGGTGGGGAGACCCAGTACTTC. Amino acids: CASTDLSVGGETQYF.

The chain recombines TRBV7-3 with TRBJ2-3, with D perhaps given as TRBD1 or TRBD2 (6 bases each). Trimming left V 2 bases short and J 2 bases short, with 17 bases between. CDR3 length equals 17 residues. From germline, CDR1 is SGHTA and CDR2 FQGTGA. CDR3 protein: CASSLLLGGSITDTQYF. Written as DNA, the CDR3 is TGTGCCAGCAGCTTACTATTGGGGGGCTCCATCACAGATACGCAGTATTTT. Variable domain in full (rest from reference TRBV7-3 and TRBJ2-3): GAGVSQTPSNKVTEKGKYVELRCDPISGHTALYWYRQSLGQGPEFLIYFQGTGAADDSGLPNDRFFAVRPEGSVSTLKIQRTERGDSAVYLCASSLLLGGSITDTQYFGPGTRLTVL.

The gene calls are TRBV6-5 and TRBJ1-1; a possible D gene is TRBD1 (6 bases). Germline V lookup: CDR1 MNHEY, CDR2 SVGAGI. This CDR3 comprises 13 residues. V was clipped by 5 bases and J by 0 bases, with 7 bases between them. CDR3 loop: CASSDRMNTEAFF. For the CDR3, the DNA is TGTGCCAGCAGTGACAGGATGAACACTGAAGCTTTCTTT.

The rearrangement joins TRBV21-1 to TRBJ1-1. TRBV21-1 is an annotated pseudogene. The CDR3 spans 15 residues. The CDR3 coding sequence is TGTGCCAGCAGCAGACTAGACAGGAAGGCCACTGAAGCTTTCTTT. Amino acids: CASSRLDRKATEAFF.

This clone was observed once. J is TRBJ1-6 and V is TRBV30; TRBD1 matches 12 bases. The CDR3 sequence is 22 residues long. Trimming cost V 2 bases and J 0 bases; bases outside gene matches: 17. Germline V gene data show CDR1 as GTSNPN and CDR2 as SVGIG (reference sequence). The CDR3 sequence is CAWSSGTGGASLTPSYNSPLHF. CDR3 DNA sequence: TGTGCCTGGAGTTCCGGGACAGGGGGCGCCAGCCTAACCCCCTCCTATAATTCACCCCTCCACTTT.

This clone appeared once. The V call is TRBV27, the J call TRBJ1-2, with 7 bases aligning to TRBD1. CDR3 length: 16 amino acids. The junction had 10 bases not matched to a gene; V was cut back by 1 base and J by 5 bases. Germline V gene sequence: CDR1 MNHEY, CDR2 SMNVEV (reference sequence). CDR3 in DNA: TGTGCCAGCAGTTTATACCAGGGGGGGCATTTGTATGGCTACACCTTC. Protein product: CASSLYQGGHLYGYTF.

V and J are TRBV11-2 and TRBJ2-5, with D tentatively TRBD1 (5 bases). The CDR3 consists of 14 residues. Trimming took off 1 base at V and 7 bases at J, with 13 bases between the two ends. Germline V lookup: CDR1 SGHAT, CDR2 FQNNGV. CDR3: CASSLVKGFWTQYF. The CDR3 DNA reads as TGTGCCAGCAGCTTAGTCAAGGGGTTTTGGACCCAGTACTTC. Combining the CDR3 with reference TRBV11-2 and TRBJ2-5 gives the whole variable domain EAGVAQSPRYKIIEKRQSVAFWCNPISGHATLYWYQQILGQGPKLLIQFQNNGVVDDSQLPKDRFSAERLKGVDSTLKIQPAKLEDSAVYLCASSLVKGFWTQYFGPGTRLLVL.

The rearrangement uses TRBV6-6 and TRBJ1-1; maybe TRBD1 (5 bases). This CDR3 comprises 13 residues. The germline V and J ends were trimmed by 5 bases and 11 bases, with 18 bases remaining between them. CDR1 is MNHNY, CDR2 SVGAGI, per germline (reference sequence). The chain's CDR3 is CASSPDIYQGAFF. The CDR3 bases are TGTGCCAGCAGTCCGGACATTTACCAAGGGGCTTTCTTT.

The CDR3 loop is CASSWDQAGGLDEQYF. The DNA for the CDR3 is TGCGCCAGCAGCTGGGACCAGGCAGGGGGCCTGGACGAGCAGTACTTC. J is TRBJ2-7 and V is TRBV5-1; 8 bases are shared with TRBD1. Per germline, CDR1 SGHRS and CDR2 YFSETQ. After removal of 3 bases from V and 5 bases from J, the junction contained 13 bases not matched to a gene. The CDR3 loop spans 16 amino acids.

This clone appeared a single time. In nucleotides, the CDR3 is TGCGCCAGTCAGGGAGTGGGGAGGACCGGGGAGCTGTTTTTT. Translated: CASQGVGRTGELFF. The rearrangement links TRBV5-1 to TRBJ2-2, with a possible D match to TRBD2 (6 bases). This CDR3 is 14 amino acids long. CDR1 and CDR2 (germline): SGHRS, YFSETQ. Trimming shortened V by 8 bases and J by 5 bases, and 16 bases separated the two germline ends.

The rearrangement joins TRBV6-5 to TRBJ1-2; D is unresolved. There are 10 residues in the CDR3. Germline loops: CDR1 MNHEY, CDR2 SVGAGI. V was clipped by 10 bases and J by 6 bases, with 9 bases between them. Here the CDR3 reads CATREDGYTF. The DNA for the CDR3 is TGTGCCACCCGTGAAGATGGCTACACCTTC.

This chain joins TRBV30 and TRBJ1-2; no reliable D call. The germline V gene has CDR1 GTSNPN and CDR2 SVGIG (reference sequence). Between the trimmed V and J ends, which lost 2 bases and 4 bases, there was a span of 17 bases. The CDR3 consists of 15 residues. In DNA form, the CDR3 reads TGTGCCTGGAGTTTGGCAACGGGGAAGGGCTATGGCTACACCTTC. It translates to CAWSLATGKGYGYTF.

This clone was seen more than once but under ten times. V usage is TRBV7-2 and J usage is TRBJ1-6, with a possible D match to TRBD1 (5 bases). The germline CDR1 and CDR2 sequences are SGHTA and FQGNSA. The CDR3 is made up of 16 amino acids. V dropped 1 base and J dropped 5 bases, with 12 bases sitting between them. CDR3 sequence reads: CASSLVSGGNNSPLHF. In DNA form, the CDR3 reads TGTGCCAGCAGCTTAGTTTCGGGGGGGAATAATTCACCCCTCCACTTT.

The V gene is TRBV4-3, the J gene TRBJ1-5; 11 positions match TRBD1. CDR1 is LGHNA, CDR2 YSLEER, per germline. This CDR3 spans 14 amino acids. The J segment lost 5 bases and the V segment lost 4 bases, leaving 1 base of the junction unmatched. The CDR3: CASSPGQGDQPQHF. The CDR3, as DNA: TGCGCCAGCAGCCCGGGACAGGGGGATCAGCCCCAGCATTTT.